This T cell receptor (beta chain) was sequenced for a study of shared clonotypes between healthy human individuals. V was trimmed by 0 bases and J by 7 bases, leaving 14 bases between them. The CDR3 loop spans 14 amino acids. The germline CDR1 and CDR2 sequences are SGHKS and YYEKEE (reference sequence). CD45RO-negative, CCR7-positively selected cells formed the naive CD8 fraction, excluding terminally differentiated effector memory CD45RA+ cells. Per the original methods: Filtering differed for immunoSEQ, which gave only junction sequences without quality scores. Clones were read by immunoSEQ multiplex PCR, and TCRdb kept only the in-frame ones, dropping some. Clone size and V and J calls were adopted from that table, with D and trimming inferred from the DNA. The sample carries millions of clones, approximately 95% recorded once.

The material sequenced was naive CD8+ T cells sorted from blood. The V gene is TRBV5-5, the J gene TRBJ2-7, with a possible D match to TRBD2 (5 bases). This TCR was recovered from a man younger than 35 in good health. The CDR3 spells CASSLDRPEGEQYF. The CDR3, as DNA: TGTGCCAGCAGCTTGGACCGGCCCGAGGGTGAGCAGTACTTC.